The rows below give T cell receptor beta chains drawn from one sample of a study of patients and donors after allogeneic stem cell transplantation. TCRdb redid the calling of the RT-PCR reads with MiXCR, one entry per CDR3 protein. The table shows approximately 98,000 distinct CDR3 sequences, with over 30% occurring only once. Material for sequencing was blood, either unsorted or a sorted T cell fraction (not recorded which). These receptors originate from a human donor who was either an allogeneic HSCT recipient or a stem cell or donor lymphocyte infusion donor (not recorded which). It is not recorded whose cells these are; they may come from a transplant donor. The CDR3 runs from the conserved cysteine through the conserved F or W. The D gene is left open where the match is weak. Clone size appears in some rows only: once, few, many, or a class for an expanded clone.

J gene,clone size,V gene,D gene,CDR3 DNA,CDR3 protein
TRBJ2-1,.,TRBV7-2,TRBD1,TGTGCCAGCAGCCAAGGGACAGGGCATGAGCAGTTCTTC,CASSQGTGHEQFF
TRBJ1-2,.,TRBV6-5,.,TGTGCCAGCAGTTACGGGGCTAACTATGGCTACACCTTC,CASSYGANYGYTF
TRBJ2-7,few,TRBV2,.,TGTGCCAGCAGGCGAGCGGAGGAGAGCTCCTACGAGCAGTACTTC,CASRRAEESSYEQYF
TRBJ2-5,.,TRBV30,.,TGTGCCTGGAGTGTAGGTGGGACCCAGTACTTC,CAWSVGGTQYF
TRBJ2-7,.,TRBV18,TRBD1,TGTGCCAGCTCACCACAGGGACAGACGGGGGAGCAGTACTTC,CASSPQGQTGEQYF
TRBJ1-5,few,TRBV2,.,TGTGCCAGCCGCAGGGATGGCAATCAGCCCCAGCATTTT,CASRRDGNQPQHF
TRBJ2-3,once,TRBV6-2/TRBV6-3,TRBD2,TGTGCCAGCAGAAGACTAGCGGGGCGCACAGATACGCAGTATTTT,CASRRLAGRTDTQYF
TRBJ1-6,.,TRBV20-1,.,TGCAGTGCTCCCCGTGGGGCGAATTCACCCCTCCACTTT,CSAPRGANSPLHF
TRBJ1-4,few,TRBV4-2,.,TGTGCCAGCAGCCAATTGCGTGAAAAACTGTTTTTT,CASSQLREKLFF
TRBJ2-1,.,TRBV7-3,TRBD2,TGTGCCAGCAGCTTAATCGGGAGGAGCGGGAGCAATGAGCAGTTCTTC,CASSLIGRSGSNEQFF
TRBJ2-2,.,TRBV24-1,.,TGTGCCACCAGTGATCTCCGTTCGGGCGGGGAGCTGTTTTTT,CATSDLRSGGELFF
TRBJ1-3,few,TRBV6-5,.,TGTGCCAGCAGTAATACAGGGTTTTCTGGAAACACCATATATTTT,CASSNTGFSGNTIYF
TRBJ1-4,.,TRBV12-3/TRBV12-4,.,TGTGCCAGCCGTGGGGGACTTAGAAGGGAAAAACTGTTTTTT,CASRGGLRREKLFF
TRBJ1-2,few,TRBV29-1,.,TGCAGCGTGGGGGACGGGAGCTGGGGCTACACCTTC,CSVGDGSWGYTF
TRBJ1-4,.,TRBV12-3/TRBV12-4,.,TGTGCCAGCAGTTTAGGGACAGCGGTTGAAAAACTGTTTTTT,CASSLGTAVEKLFF
TRBJ1-5,many,TRBV12-3/TRBV12-4,.,TGTGCCAGCAGTTCCGACATTAATCAGCCCCAGCATTTT,CASSSDINQPQHF
TRBJ2-5,few,TRBV5-1,.,TGCGCCAGCAGCTTGGCCTTGTTCGAGACCCAGTACTTC,CASSLALFETQYF
TRBJ2-7,.,TRBV2,.,TGTGCCAGTTGCCCAGTTGTCGACAGCCTCCGCTACGAGCAGTACTTC,CASCPVVDSLRYEQYF
TRBJ2-7,.,TRBV4-3,TRBD2,TGCGCCAGCAGCCAAGAGCCCTATAAGAAGCGGGAGTATATGTACGAGCAGTACTTC,CASSQEPYKKREYMYEQYF
TRBJ2-1,.,TRBV5-1,TRBD2,TGCGCCAGCAGCGGGCCGGGACTAGCGAGAGGGGGTGAGCAGTTCTTC,CASSGPGLARGGEQFF
TRBJ2-1,.,TRBV21-1,.,TGTGCCAGCAGCAAAGCACCTTCAGGGGCTGAGCAGTTCTTC,CASSKAPSGAEQFF
TRBJ1-4,few,TRBV5-1,TRBD1,TGCGCCAGCAGAGGACAGGGTAATGAAAAACTGTTTTTT,CASRGQGNEKLFF
TRBJ1-1,.,TRBV6-5,.,TGTGCCAGCAGCCGCGGCGTGGACACTGAAGCTTTCTTT,CASSRGVDTEAFF
TRBJ2-1,.,TRBV29-1,.,TGCAGCGTTGATAAGAGCTCCTACAATGAGCAGTTCTTC,CSVDKSSYNEQFF
TRBJ2-7,.,TRBV12-3/TRBV12-4,.,TGTGCCAGCAGTCCTCGGCGGACACGCTACGAGCAGTACTTC,CASSPRRTRYEQYF
TRBJ1-1,.,TRBV20-1,.,TGCAGTGCTAGACCCGGACGGTTGAACACTGAAGCTTTCTTT,CSARPGRLNTEAFF
TRBJ2-1,.,TRBV4-2,.,TGTGCCAGCAGCCAGTCCCCCCTAGCGTTTTCCTACAATGAGCAGTTCTTC,CASSQSPLAFSYNEQFF
TRBJ2-7,few,TRBV12-3/TRBV12-4,.,TGTGCCAGCAGCTGGGGAGGCTCCCCCTTGTACTTC,CASSWGGSPLYF
TRBJ1-5,.,TRBV5-5,.,TGTGCCAGCAGGCTGGGGAGTAACGACAATCAGCCCCAGCATTTT,CASRLGSNDNQPQHF
TRBJ1-3,.,TRBV20-1,.,TGCAGTGCTAGAGGGGGGCCTGGAAACACCATATATTTT,CSARGGPGNTIYF
TRBJ2-1,.,TRBV15,.,TGTGCCACCAGCAACAGCGGGCCCTACAATGAGCAGTTCTTC,CATSNSGPYNEQFF
TRBJ2-2,.,TRBV2,TRBD2,TGTGCCAGCAGTATCGTTAGCGGGAGGACCACCGGGGAGCTGTTTTTT,CASSIVSGRTTGELFF
TRBJ1-1,.,TRBV20-1,TRBD1,TGCAGTGCTTCGGACAGGTCTTACCCAATGAACACTGAAGCTTTCTTT,CSASDRSYPMNTEAFF
TRBJ2-5,.,TRBV6-2/TRBV6-3,.,TGTGCCAGCAGTTACGCCTTTACCCAGTACTTC,CASSYAFTQYF
TRBJ2-2,once,TRBV6-6,.,TGTGCCAGCAGTTACTCGCCTAACACCGGGGAGCTGTTTTTT,CASSYSPNTGELFF
TRBJ2-7,.,TRBV6-2/TRBV6-3,.,TGTGCCACCCGGACTACTCGCGGGGAGCAGTACTTC,CATRTTRGEQYF
TRBJ2-1,.,TRBV7-9,.,TGTGCCAGCAGCCCAGCGAAACCCGTTAATGAGCAGTTCTTC,CASSPAKPVNEQFF
TRBJ2-7,.,TRBV6-5,TRBD2,TGTGCCAGCACAAGGGTGCGGGGGGCCTACGAGCAGTACTTC,CASTRVRGAYEQYF
TRBJ1-2,.,TRBV7-2,TRBD1,TGTGCCAGCAGCCCCAACTTGACAGGGAAGAGCGGCTACACCTTC,CASSPNLTGKSGYTF
TRBJ2-3,.,TRBV4-2,.,TGTGCCAGCAGCCAAATATTGAGGACAGATACGCAGTATTTT,CASSQILRTDTQYF
TRBJ2-1,.,TRBV7-7,TRBD2,TGTGCCAGCAGCCCCCCTCTTTTAGCGGGAGTCTACAATGAGCAGTTCTTC,CASSPPLLAGVYNEQFF
TRBJ2-2,few,TRBV4-2,.,TGTGCCAGCAGCCAAGATCACCTCACCGGGGAGCTGTTTTTT,CASSQDHLTGELFF
TRBJ2-5,.,TRBV7-2,TRBD1,TGTGCCAGCAGCTGGTCCGGGACAGAGAAAGAGACCCAGTACTTC,CASSWSGTEKETQYF
TRBJ2-3,.,TRBV27,.,TGTGCCAGCAGTTTGGAACTAACAAGCACAGATACGCAGTATTTT,CASSLELTSTDTQYF
TRBJ2-1,.,TRBV6-5,TRBD1,TGTGCCAGCAGCCGAAGGACAGGGTCCTACAATGAGCAGTTCTTC,CASSRRTGSYNEQFF
TRBJ2-7,.,TRBV29-1,.,TGCAGCGTTACAGGGTATACCTACGAGCAGTACTTC,CSVTGYTYEQYF
TRBJ1-2,.,TRBV7-9,.,TGTGCCAGCAGCTTTGATAGACCGGCTAACTATGGCTACACCTTC,CASSFDRPANYGYTF
TRBJ2-5,.,TRBV6-5,.,TGTGCCAGCAGCCAGGGACGCGCCCAGTACTTC,CASSQGRAQYF
TRBJ1-1,.,TRBV20-1,.,TGCAGTGCACCCCGTCGGGCTCTGGGTCGGAACACTGAAGCTTTCTTT,CSAPRRALGRNTEAFF
TRBJ2-1,.,TRBV11-3,TRBD1,TGTGCCAGCAGCGTGAACAGGGGCGAAGCCAATGAGCAGTTCTTC,CASSVNRGEANEQFF